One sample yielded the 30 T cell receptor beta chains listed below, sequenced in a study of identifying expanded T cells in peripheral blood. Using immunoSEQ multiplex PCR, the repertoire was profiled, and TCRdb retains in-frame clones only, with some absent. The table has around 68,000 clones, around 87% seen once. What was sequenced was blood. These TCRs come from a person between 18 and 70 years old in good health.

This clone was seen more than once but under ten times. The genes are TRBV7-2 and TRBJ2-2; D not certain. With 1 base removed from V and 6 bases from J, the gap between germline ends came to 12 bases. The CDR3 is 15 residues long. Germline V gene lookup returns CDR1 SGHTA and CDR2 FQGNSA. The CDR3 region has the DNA TGTGCCAGCAGCTTAGATCCGTTGGCCTCCGGGGAGCTGTTTTTT. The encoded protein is CASSLDPLASGELFF. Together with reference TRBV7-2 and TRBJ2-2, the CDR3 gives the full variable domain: GAGVSQSPSNKVTEKGKDVELRCDPISGHTALYWYRQSLGQGLEFLIYFQGNSAPDKSGLPSDRFSAERTGGSVSTLTIQRTQQEDSAVYLCASSLDPLASGELFFGEGSRLTVL.

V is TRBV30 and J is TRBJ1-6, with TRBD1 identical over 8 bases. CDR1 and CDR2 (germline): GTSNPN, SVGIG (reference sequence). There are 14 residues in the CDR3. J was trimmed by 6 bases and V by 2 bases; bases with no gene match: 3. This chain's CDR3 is CAWSLTGGNSPLHF. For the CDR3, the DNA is TGTGCCTGGAGTCTCACAGGGGGTAATTCACCCCTCCACTTT.

CDR3 coding DNA: TGTGCCAGCTCACCCGCGGGAAACACCATATATTTT. Translating gives CASSPAGNTIYF. V is TRBV18 and J is TRBJ1-3; no clear D. The CDR3 loop spans 12 amino acids. Trimming took off 3 bases at V and 4 bases at J, with 4 bases between the two ends. Germline V gives CDR1 KGHSH, CDR2 LQKENI. The full variable domain, in which reference TRBV18 and TRBJ1-3 provide the parts outside the CDR3, is NAGVMQNPRHLVRRRGQEARLRCSPMKGHSHVYWYRQLPEEGLKFMVYLQKENIIDESGMPKERFSAEFPKEGPSILRIQQVVRGDSAAYFCASSPAGNTIYFGEGSWLTVV.

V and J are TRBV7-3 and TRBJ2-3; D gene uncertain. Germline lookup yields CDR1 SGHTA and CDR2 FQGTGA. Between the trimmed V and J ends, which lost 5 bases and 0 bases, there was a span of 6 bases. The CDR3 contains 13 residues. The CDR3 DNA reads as TGTGCCAGCAGCCCTCCTAGCACAGATACGCAGTATTTT. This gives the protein CASSPPSTDTQYF.

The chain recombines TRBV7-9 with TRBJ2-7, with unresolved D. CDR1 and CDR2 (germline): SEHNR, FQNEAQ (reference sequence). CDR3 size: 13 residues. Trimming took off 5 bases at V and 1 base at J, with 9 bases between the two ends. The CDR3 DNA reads TGTGCCAGCAGCGCCCGGGTGTCCTACGAGCAGTACTTC. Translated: CASSARVSYEQYF.

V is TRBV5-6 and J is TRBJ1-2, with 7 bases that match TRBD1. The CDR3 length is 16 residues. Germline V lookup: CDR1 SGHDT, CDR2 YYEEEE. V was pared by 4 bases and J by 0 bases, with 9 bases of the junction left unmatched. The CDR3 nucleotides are TGTGCCAGCAGCGGGATAGACAGGGATGCTAACTATGGCTACACCTTC. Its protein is CASSGIDRDANYGYTF.

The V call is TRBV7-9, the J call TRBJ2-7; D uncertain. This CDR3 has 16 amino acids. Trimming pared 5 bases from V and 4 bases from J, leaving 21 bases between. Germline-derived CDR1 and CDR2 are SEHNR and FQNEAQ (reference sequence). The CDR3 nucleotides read TGTGCCAGCAGCCCGCTTAATCCGCTCGCTGTGTACGAGCAGTACTTC. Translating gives CASSPLNPLAVYEQYF.

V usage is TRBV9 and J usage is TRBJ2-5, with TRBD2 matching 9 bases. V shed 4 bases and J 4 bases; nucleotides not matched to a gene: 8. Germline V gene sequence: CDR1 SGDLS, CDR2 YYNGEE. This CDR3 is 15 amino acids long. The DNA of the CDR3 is TGTGCCAGCAGCTCCGGCGGGGGGGCGGGAGAGACCCAGTACTTC. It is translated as CASSSGGGAGETQYF.

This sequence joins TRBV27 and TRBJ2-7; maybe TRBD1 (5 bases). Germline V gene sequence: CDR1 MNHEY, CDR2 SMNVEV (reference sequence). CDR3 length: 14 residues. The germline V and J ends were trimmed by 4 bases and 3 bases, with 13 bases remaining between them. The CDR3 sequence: CASSSSTVNYEQYF. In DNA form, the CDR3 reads TGTGCCAGCAGTTCCTCGACAGTTAACTACGAGCAGTACTTC.

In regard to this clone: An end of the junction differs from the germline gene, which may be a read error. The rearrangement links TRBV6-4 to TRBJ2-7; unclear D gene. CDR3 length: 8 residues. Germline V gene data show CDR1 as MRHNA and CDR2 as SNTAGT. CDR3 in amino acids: CASIRRIF. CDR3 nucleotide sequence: TGTGCCAGCATTCGTCGGATCTTC.

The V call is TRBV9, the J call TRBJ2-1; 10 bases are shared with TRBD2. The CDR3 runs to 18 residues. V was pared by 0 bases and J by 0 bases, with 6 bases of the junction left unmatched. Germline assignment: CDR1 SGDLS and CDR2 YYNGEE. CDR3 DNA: TGTGCCAGCAGCGTAGGGACTAGCGGAGGTGTCTCCTACAATGAGCAGTTCTTC. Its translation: CASSVGTSGGVSYNEQFF.

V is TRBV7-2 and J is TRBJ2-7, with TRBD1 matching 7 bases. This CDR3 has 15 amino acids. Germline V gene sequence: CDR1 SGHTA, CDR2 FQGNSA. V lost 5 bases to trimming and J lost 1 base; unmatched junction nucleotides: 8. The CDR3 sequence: CASSLPTGPSYEQYF. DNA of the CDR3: TGTGCCAGCAGCCTACCGACAGGGCCGTCCTACGAGCAGTACTTC.

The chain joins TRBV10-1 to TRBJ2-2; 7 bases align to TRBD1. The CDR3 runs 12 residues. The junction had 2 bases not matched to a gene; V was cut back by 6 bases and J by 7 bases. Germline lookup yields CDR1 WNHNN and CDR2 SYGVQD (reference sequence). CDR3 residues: CASRTGNGELFF. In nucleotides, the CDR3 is TGCGCCAGCAGGACAGGGAACGGGGAGCTGTTTTTT.

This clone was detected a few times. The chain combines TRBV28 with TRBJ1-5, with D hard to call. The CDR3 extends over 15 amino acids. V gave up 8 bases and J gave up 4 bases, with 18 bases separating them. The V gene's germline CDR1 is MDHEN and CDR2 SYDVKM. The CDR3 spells CASYQGVSRNQPQHF. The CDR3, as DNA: TGTGCCAGCTATCAAGGAGTTTCCCGTAATCAGCCCCAGCATTTT.

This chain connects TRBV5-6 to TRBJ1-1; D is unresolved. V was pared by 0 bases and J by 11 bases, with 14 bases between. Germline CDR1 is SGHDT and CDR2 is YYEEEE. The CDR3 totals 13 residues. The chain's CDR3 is CASSLAGQSRAFF. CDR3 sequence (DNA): TGTGCCAGCAGCTTGGCGGGCCAGTCTAGGGCTTTCTTT.

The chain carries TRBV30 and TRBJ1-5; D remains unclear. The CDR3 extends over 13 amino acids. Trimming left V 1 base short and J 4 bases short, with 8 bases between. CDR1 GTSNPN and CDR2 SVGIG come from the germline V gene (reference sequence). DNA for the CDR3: TGTGCCTGGAGTGGAGGACGAAATCAGCCCCAGCATTTT. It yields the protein CAWSGGRNQPQHF.

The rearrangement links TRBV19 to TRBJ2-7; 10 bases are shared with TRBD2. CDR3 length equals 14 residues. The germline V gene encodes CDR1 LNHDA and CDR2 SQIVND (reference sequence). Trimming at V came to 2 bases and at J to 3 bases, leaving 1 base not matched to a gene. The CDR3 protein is CASSITSGDYEQYF. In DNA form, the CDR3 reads TGTGCCAGTAGTATAACTAGCGGGGACTACGAGCAGTACTTC.

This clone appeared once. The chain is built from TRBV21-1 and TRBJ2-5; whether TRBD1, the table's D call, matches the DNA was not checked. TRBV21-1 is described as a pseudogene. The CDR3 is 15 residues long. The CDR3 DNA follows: TGTGCCAGCAGGTCGAGAGCAGGGGGCCTTGAGACCCAGTACTTC. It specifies CASRSRAGGLETQYF.

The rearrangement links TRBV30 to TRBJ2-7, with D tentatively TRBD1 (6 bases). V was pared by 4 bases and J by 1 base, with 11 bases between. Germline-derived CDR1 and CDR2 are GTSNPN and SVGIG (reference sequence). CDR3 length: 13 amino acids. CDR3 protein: CAWKTGGSYEQYF. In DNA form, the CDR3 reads TGTGCCTGGAAGACAGGAGGTTCCTACGAGCAGTACTTC. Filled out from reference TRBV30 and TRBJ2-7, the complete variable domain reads SQTIHQWPATLVQPVGSPLSLECTVEGTSNPNLYWYRQAAGRGLQLLFYSVGIGQISSEVPQNLSASRPQDRQFILSSKKLLLSDSGFYLCAWKTGGSYEQYFGPGTRLTVT.

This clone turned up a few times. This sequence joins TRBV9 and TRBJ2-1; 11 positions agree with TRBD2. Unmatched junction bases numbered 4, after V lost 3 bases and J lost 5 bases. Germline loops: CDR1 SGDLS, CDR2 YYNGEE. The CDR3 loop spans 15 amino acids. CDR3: CASSASGGPHNEQFF. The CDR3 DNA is TGTGCCAGCAGCGCTAGCGGGGGGCCTCACAATGAGCAGTTCTTC. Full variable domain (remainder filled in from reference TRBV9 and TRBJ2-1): DSGVTQTPKHLITATGQRVTLRCSPRSGDLSVYWYQQSLDQGLQFLIQYYNGEERAKGNILERFSAQQFPDLHSELNLSSLELGDSALYFCASSASGGPHNEQFFGPGTRLTVL.

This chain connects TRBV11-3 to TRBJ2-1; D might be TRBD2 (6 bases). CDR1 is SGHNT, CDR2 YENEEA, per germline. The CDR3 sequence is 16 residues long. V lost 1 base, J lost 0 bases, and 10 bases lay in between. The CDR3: CASSLGGGNSYNEQFF. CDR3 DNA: TGTGCCAGCAGCTTAGGTGGCGGGAACTCCTACAATGAGCAGTTCTTC.

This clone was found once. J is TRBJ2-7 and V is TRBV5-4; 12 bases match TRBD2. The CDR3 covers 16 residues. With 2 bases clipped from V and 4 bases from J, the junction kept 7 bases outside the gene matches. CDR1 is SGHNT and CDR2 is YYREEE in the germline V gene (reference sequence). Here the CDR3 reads CASSLASGGAFYEQYF. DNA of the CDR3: TGTGCCAGCAGCTTAGCTAGCGGGGGGGCCTTTTACGAGCAGTACTTC.

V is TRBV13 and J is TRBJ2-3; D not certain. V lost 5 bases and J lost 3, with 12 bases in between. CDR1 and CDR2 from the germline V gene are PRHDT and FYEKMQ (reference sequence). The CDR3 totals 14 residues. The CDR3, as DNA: TGTGCCAGCAGCCGATTAGGCCAGACAGATACGCAGTATTTT. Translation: CASSRLGQTDTQYF.

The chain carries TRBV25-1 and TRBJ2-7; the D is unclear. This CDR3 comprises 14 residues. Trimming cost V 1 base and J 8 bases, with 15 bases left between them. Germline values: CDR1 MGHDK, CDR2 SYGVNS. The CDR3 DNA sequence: TGTGCCAGCAGTGAATTTGGTCCTCAGGTCCAGCAGTACTTC. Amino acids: CASSEFGPQVQQYF.

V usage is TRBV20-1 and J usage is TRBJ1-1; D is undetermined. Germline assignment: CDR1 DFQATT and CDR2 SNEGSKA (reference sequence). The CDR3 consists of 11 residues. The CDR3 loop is CNAAGDTEAFF. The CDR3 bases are TGCAACGCCGCGGGTGACACTGAAGCTTTCTTT.

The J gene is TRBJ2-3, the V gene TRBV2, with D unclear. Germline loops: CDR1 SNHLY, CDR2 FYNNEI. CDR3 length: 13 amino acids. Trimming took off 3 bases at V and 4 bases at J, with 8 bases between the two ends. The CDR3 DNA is TGTGCCAGCAGTGAGTTTCTATCAGATACGCAGTATTTT. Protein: CASSEFLSDTQYF.

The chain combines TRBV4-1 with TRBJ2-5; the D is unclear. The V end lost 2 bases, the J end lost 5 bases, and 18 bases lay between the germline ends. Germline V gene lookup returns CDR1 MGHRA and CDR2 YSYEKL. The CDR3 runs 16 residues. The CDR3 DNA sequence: TGCGCCAGCAGCCAACTAAACCTCGTTTCCGCGGAGACCCAGTACTTC. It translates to CASSQLNLVSAETQYF.

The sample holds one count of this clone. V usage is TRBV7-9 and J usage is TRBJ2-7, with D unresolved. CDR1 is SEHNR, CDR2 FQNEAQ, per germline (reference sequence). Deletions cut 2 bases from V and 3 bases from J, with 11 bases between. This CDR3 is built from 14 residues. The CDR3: CASSLSVTDYEQYF. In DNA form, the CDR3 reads TGTGCCAGCAGCTTATCGGTGACGGACTACGAGCAGTACTTC.

CDR3 bases: TGTGCCAGCAGCATTACATCGAGGGCAGCGTACCAAGAGACCCAGTACTTC. Translating it yields CASSITSRAAYQETQYF. This chain uses TRBV7-6 with TRBJ2-5, with a possible D match to TRBD2 (5 bases). V dropped 5 bases and J dropped 0 bases, with 19 bases sitting between them. Germline assignment: CDR1 SGHVS and CDR2 FNYEAQ. There are 17 residues in the CDR3.

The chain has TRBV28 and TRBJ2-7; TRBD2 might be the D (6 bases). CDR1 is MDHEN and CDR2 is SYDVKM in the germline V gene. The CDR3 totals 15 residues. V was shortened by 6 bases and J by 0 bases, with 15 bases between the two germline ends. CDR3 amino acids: CASSPLAYSSYEQYF. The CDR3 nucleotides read TGTGCCAGCAGCCCTCTAGCGTACAGCTCCTACGAGCAGTACTTC.